One sample yielded the 28 T cell receptor beta chains listed below, sequenced in a study of cytomegalovirus exposure and HLA in healthy donors. The PCR made use of 60 Vbeta and 13 Jbeta primers. The data were produced by immunoSEQ multiplex PCR, yet TCRdb's version contains in-frame clones alone and is incomplete. The table includes 90,000 to 95,000 clones, around three quarters detected once. The source material was PBMCs. Source of these receptors: a man younger than 45 in good health and CMV-seronegative.

The chain joins TRBV9 to TRBJ1-2; D remains ambiguous. The CDR3 sequence is 16 residues long. Trimming removed 4 bases at V and 1 base at J, with 17 bases between. The germline V gene has CDR1 SGDLS and CDR2 YYNGEE. The CDR3 coding sequence is TGTGCCAGCAGCCTCAGCGAAGGCCCTCTTAACTATGGCTACACCTTC. Its translation is CASSLSEGPLNYGYTF.

CDR3 residues: CASSLYQGNTEAFF. CDR3 nucleotides: TGTGCCAGCAGCTTATATCAGGGGAACACTGAAGCTTTCTTT. The gene calls are TRBV7-6 and TRBJ1-1, with D possibly TRBD1 on 5 matching bases. This CDR3 region has 14 residues. V was shortened by 2 bases and J by 1 base, with 8 bases between the two germline ends. Germline CDR1 SGHVS, CDR2 FNYEAQ.

The chain recombines TRBV9 with TRBJ2-2; TRBD2 matches at 8 bases. V gave up 4 bases and J gave up 2 bases; unmatched junction bases: 10. Germline V gene lookup returns CDR1 SGDLS and CDR2 YYNGEE. This CDR3 is built from 17 residues. CDR3 DNA: TGTGCCAGCAGCACCCGTGGCGGGGGGTCCAACACCGGGGAGCTGTTTTTT. Protein: CASSTRGGGSNTGELFF.

The chain carries TRBV5-4 and TRBJ2-1, with D possibly matching TRBD2 (5 bases). CDR3 length: 17 residues. V dropped 0 bases and J dropped 1 base, with 14 bases sitting between them. Germline CDR1 is SGHNT and CDR2 is YYREEE (reference sequence). CDR3 nucleotide sequence: TGTGCCAGCAGCTTGGCGGGCAGCGGAAGGTCCTACAATGAGCAGTTCTTC. Protein sequence: CASSLAGSGRSYNEQFF.

This clone occurred once. The chain joins TRBV7-2 to TRBJ1-2; TRBD1 agrees at 8 bases. Germline lookup yields CDR1 SGHTA and CDR2 FQGNSA. The junction had 10 bases not matched to a gene; V was cut back by 5 bases and J by 8 bases. The CDR3 contains 14 residues. The CDR3 spells CASSIRQGSLGYTF. The DNA for the CDR3 is TGTGCCAGCAGCATCAGACAGGGGTCTCTGGGCTACACCTTC.

This clone was recorded only once. The chain links TRBV27 to TRBJ2-2; 7 bases map to TRBD1. This CDR3 is built from 14 residues. The V gene end was trimmed by 3 bases and the J gene end by 4 bases; junction bases not matched to a gene: 2. Germline V CDR1 and CDR2: MNHEY, SMNVEV (reference sequence). The CDR3 DNA is TGTGCCAGCAGTTTGTGGACAGGCACCGGGGAGCTGTTTTTT. Amino acid sequence: CASSLWTGTGELFF.

The rearrangement joins TRBV5-1 to TRBJ2-1, with 14 positions matching TRBD2. Losses at the gene ends were 2 bases for V and 0 bases for J; bases not matched to a gene: 4. The CDR3 spans 18 residues. Per germline, CDR1 SGHRS and CDR2 YFSETQ. The CDR3 protein is CASSLGGTSGSSYNEQFF. The CDR3 nucleotides read TGCGCCAGCAGCTTAGGAGGGACTAGCGGGAGCTCCTACAATGAGCAGTTCTTC. The full variable domain, its missing parts supplied by reference TRBV5-1 and TRBJ2-1, is KAGVTQTPRYLIKTRGQQVTLSCSPISGHRSVSWYQQTPGQGLQFLFEYFSETQRNKGNFPGRFSGRQFSNSRSEMNVSTLELGDSALYLCASSLGGTSGSSYNEQFFGPGTRLTVL.

This clone was seen only a few times. The chain couples TRBV6-5 to TRBJ1-1; D gene uncertain. The germline V and J ends were trimmed by 6 bases and 2 bases, with 10 bases remaining between them. Germline V gene lookup returns CDR1 MNHEY and CDR2 SVGAGI. This CDR3 region has 13 residues. CDR3 amino acids: CASRRSKNTEAFF. The CDR3 DNA reads TGTGCCAGCAGAAGATCTAAAAACACTGAAGCTTTCTTT.

V and J are TRBV7-3 and TRBJ1-2; 10 nucleotides line up with TRBD1. V dropped 4 bases and J dropped 4; count of bases not matched to a gene: 3. CDR3 length: 14 amino acids. Germline V gene lookup returns CDR1 SGHTA and CDR2 FQGTGA. CDR3 region: CASSSTGGGYGYTF. Here the CDR3 DNA reads TGTGCCAGCAGCTCGACAGGGGGCGGCTATGGCTACACCTTC.

This clone rates as medium-sized (0.01 to 0.1%). The same CDR3 is also encoded by other DNA sequences in this sample. This chain joins TRBV6-5 and TRBJ1-5; possibly TRBD1 for D (6 bases). Germline values: CDR1 MNHEY, CDR2 SVGAGI. The CDR3 totals 13 residues. Trimming removed 4 bases from V and 6 bases from J, with 10 bases in between. The CDR3 loop reads CASSLQQGQPQHF. The CDR3 coding sequence is TGTGCCAGCAGTTTACAACAGGGTCAGCCCCAGCATTTT.

In this sample, this clone turned up a few times. This chain joins TRBV2 and TRBJ2-6, with D perhaps matching TRBD2 (5 bases). The germline V and J ends were trimmed by 4 bases and 2 bases, with 9 bases remaining between them. This CDR3 has 15 residues. Germline CDR1 SNHLY, CDR2 FYNNEI. DNA of the CDR3: TGTGCCAGCAGTGTTGAGGGCCCTGGGGCCAACGTCCTGACTTTC. It codes for CASSVEGPGANVLTF.

This clone was detected only once. The rearrangement uses TRBV7-6 and TRBJ1-5; D ambiguous. Germline V gene data show CDR1 as SGHVS and CDR2 as FNYEAQ. V was pared by 1 base and J by 6 bases, with 7 bases between. The CDR3 length is 13 residues. The CDR3 spells CASSLVSGQPQHF. The CDR3 coding sequence is TGTGCCAGCAGCTTAGTTTCGGGTCAGCCCCAGCATTTT. Complete variable domain (other parts from reference TRBV7-6 and TRBJ1-5): GAGVSQSPRYKVTKRGQDVALRCDPISGHVSLYWYRQALGQGPEFLTYFNYEAQQDKSGLPNDRFSAERPEGSISTLTIQRTEQRDSAMYRCASSLVSGQPQHFGDGTRLSIL.

This clone was seen a few times. The chain carries TRBV6-1 and TRBJ2-7; D perhaps matches TRBD2 (5 bases). V was trimmed by 1 base and J by 5 bases, leaving 15 bases between them. The CDR3 has 15 residues. Per the germline V gene, CDR1 is MNHNS and CDR2 is SASEGT. CDR3 residues: CASSEVSPGYDEQYF. The CDR3 DNA reads TGTGCCAGCAGTGAAGTCAGCCCGGGGTATGACGAGCAGTACTTC.

The chain combines TRBV5-1 with TRBJ1-6; no reliable D call. Trimming removed 1 base from V and 10 bases from J, with 9 bases in between. CDR1 is SGHRS, CDR2 YFSETQ, per germline. The length of the CDR3 is 13 residues. The DNA of the CDR3 is TGCGCCAGCAGCTTGAGCACCGCGTCACCCCTCCACTTT. It codes for CASSLSTASPLHF.

The V call is TRBV5-4, the J call TRBJ2-1; tentative D call: TRBD2 (6 bases). Germline V gives CDR1 SGHNT, CDR2 YYREEE (reference sequence). The V end lost 4 bases, the J end lost 4 bases, and 12 bases lay between the germline ends. CDR3 size: 14 residues. In nucleotides, the CDR3 is TGTGCCAGCAGCCGGGAGACAGTATACAATGAGCAGTTCTTC. Translating gives CASSRETVYNEQFF. Full variable domain (outside the CDR3, taken from reference TRBV5-4 and TRBJ2-1): ETGVTQSPTHLIKTRGQQVTLRCSSQSGHNTVSWYQQALGQGPQFIFQYYREEENGRGNFPPRFSGLQFPNYSSELNVNALELDDSALYLCASSRETVYNEQFFGPGTRLTVL.

In its sample, this clone was seen a few times. The chain employs TRBV10-3 and TRBJ1-3; 10 positions agree with TRBD1. Germline lookup yields CDR1 ENHRY and CDR2 SYGVKD. This CDR3 contains 16 residues. Unmatched junction bases numbered 9, after V lost 6 bases and J lost 4 bases. The CDR3, as DNA: TGTGCCATCAGCCCGGGACAGGGGTTACCGGGAAACACCATATATTTT. This gives the protein CAISPGQGLPGNTIYF.

The rearrangement uses TRBV4-1 and TRBJ1-5, with D possibly matching TRBD1 (6 bases). Looked up from germline, CDR1 is MGHRA and CDR2 is YSYEKL. Trimming took off 4 bases at V and 4 bases at J, with 17 bases between the two ends. The CDR3 totals 16 residues. The CDR3 is CASSLGYGGLNQPQHF. In DNA, the CDR3 is TGCGCCAGCAGCCTCGGCTACGGGGGGCTGAATCAGCCCCAGCATTTT.

The rearrangement links TRBV29-1 to TRBJ1-2, with TRBD1 matching 7 bases. Germline assignment: CDR1 SQVTM and CDR2 ANQGSEA. The V segment lost 4 bases and the J segment 8 bases; nucleotides outside the gene matches: 4. The CDR3 extends over 11 amino acids. The CDR3 loop reads CSVGQGDGYTF. The CDR3 nucleotides are TGCAGCGTTGGACAGGGCGACGGCTACACCTTC.

The sample holds a few counts of this clone. The V gene is TRBV10-3, the J gene TRBJ1-2, with D maybe TRBD1 (6 bases). Per the germline V gene, CDR1 is ENHRY and CDR2 is SYGVKD. Trimming removed 4 bases at V and 2 bases at J, with 8 bases between. CDR3 length equals 13 residues. DNA of the CDR3: TGTGCCATCAGTGCCGACAGGAACTATGGCTACACCTTC. Its translation is CAISADRNYGYTF.

V is TRBV4-3 and J is TRBJ2-7; D is ambiguous. There are 15 residues in the CDR3. CDR1 is LGHNA and CDR2 is YSLEER in the germline V gene. Trimming left V 0 bases short and J 4 bases short, with 13 bases between. The CDR3 protein is CASSQEARQGYEQYF. The CDR3 DNA is TGCGCCAGCAGCCAAGAGGCCCGACAAGGATACGAGCAGTACTTC.

The DNA of the CDR3 is TGCAGCGTCCGACCCGGGGGGTCTGGAAACACCATATATTTT. It encodes CSVRPGGSGNTIYF. V is TRBV29-1 and J is TRBJ1-3, with D maybe TRBD1 (5 bases). Germline V CDR1 and CDR2: SQVTM, ANQGSEA. This CDR3 is built from 14 residues. Trimming took 6 bases from V and 1 from J, leaving 13 bases between them.

V and J are TRBV9 and TRBJ1-4; 7 bases fit TRBD1. The germline gives CDR1 SGDLS, CDR2 YYNGEE. Trimming took 3 bases from V and 5 from J; bases not matched to a gene: 13. The CDR3 contains 17 residues. DNA for the CDR3: TGTGCCAGCAGCGGATCTACCTCGGGACAGAACAATGAAAAACTGTTTTTT. This encodes CASSGSTSGQNNEKLFF.

The chain recombines TRBV4-1 with TRBJ1-4; D call uncertain. CDR1 and CDR2 from the germline V gene are MGHRA and YSYEKL. V was cut by 4 bases and J by 3 bases, with 9 bases left in between. This CDR3 has 14 amino acids. In DNA, the CDR3 is TGCGCCAGCAGCCCAACGGTGCCTAATGAAAAACTGTTTTTT. Its protein product is CASSPTVPNEKLFF.

CDR3 in DNA: TGTGCCAGTAGTATAGATACCGGGGGGGAGACCCAGTACTTC. Translated, it gives CASSIDTGGETQYF. The rearrangement links TRBV19 to TRBJ2-5, with 7 bases lining up with TRBD2. V lost 0 bases to trimming and J lost 5 bases; unmatched junction nucleotides: 3. Per the germline V gene, CDR1 is LNHDA and CDR2 is SQIVND (reference sequence). This CDR3 has 14 residues.

V usage is TRBV19 and J usage is TRBJ1-2; possible D gene TRBD1, 6 bases. Per the germline V gene, CDR1 is LNHDA and CDR2 is SQIVND (reference sequence). V was pared by 6 bases and J by 5 bases, with 16 bases between. The CDR3 covers 14 residues. CDR3 region: CASRLMTGPYGYTF. DNA for the CDR3: TGTGCCAGTAGACTCATGACAGGACCATATGGCTACACCTTC.

This clone appeared a few times. The rearrangement joins TRBV5-5 to TRBJ1-1, with D uncertain. This CDR3 region has 15 residues. The V end lost 0 bases, the J end lost 0 bases, and 9 bases lay between the germline ends. From germline, CDR1 is SGHKS and CDR2 YYEKEE (reference sequence). The CDR3 spells CASSLAVTLNTEAFF. The CDR3 DNA reads as TGTGCCAGCAGCTTGGCGGTCACCTTGAACACTGAAGCTTTCTTT.

The chain carries TRBV19 and TRBJ2-7; unclear D gene. The ends were cut back, 3 bases at V and 0 bases at J, with 12 bases in the middle. The germline gives CDR1 LNHDA, CDR2 SQIVND (reference sequence). This CDR3 region has 15 residues. CDR3 residues: CASSIIAASSYEQYF. The CDR3 DNA is TGTGCCAGTAGTATTATTGCAGCGAGCTCCTACGAGCAGTACTTC.

V and J are TRBV5-1 and TRBJ1-4; 8 positions match TRBD1. The CDR3 is made up of 16 amino acids. CDR1 SGHRS and CDR2 YFSETQ come from the germline V gene. The trim removed 4 bases at V and 5 bases at J, leaving 10 bases unmatched. The CDR3 DNA follows: TGCGCCAGCAGCCCCCGCGCTGACAGGGGAAATGAAAAACTGTTTTTT. Translating it yields CASSPRADRGNEKLFF.